These 5 T cell receptor beta chains were sequenced from one sample in a study of blood T cell repertoires in COVID-19. Produced via immunoSEQ multiplex PCR; TCRdb's table is partial and in-frame only. The table includes some 250,000 clones, more than 70% detected once. The specimen was peripheral blood. These receptor sequences come from a middle-aged man with active or convalescent COVID-19.

The chain joins TRBV12-3 or TRBV12-4 to TRBJ1-1, with 8 bases matching TRBD1. The CDR3 has 13 residues. With V trimmed by 6 bases and J by 4 bases, 4 bases remained unmatched. CDR3 bases: TGTGCCAGCAGCGGACAGGGTTTCACTGAAGCTTTCTTT. Residues: CASSGQGFTEAFF.

This clone was counted once. The J gene is TRBJ2-6, the V gene TRBV6-5; D may be TRBD2 (5 bases). V lost 6 bases, J lost 3 bases, and 9 bases lay in between. Germline CDR1 MNHEY, CDR2 SVGAGI. The CDR3 loop spans 14 amino acids. CDR3 loop: CASRNEGGANVLTF. In DNA, the CDR3 is TGTGCCAGCAGAAATGAGGGTGGGGCCAACGTCCTGACTTTC.

The V and J genes are TRBV4-1 and TRBJ1-2; tentative D call: TRBD1 (6 bases). V lost 6 bases to trimming and J lost 5 bases, with 13 bases between them. Germline CDR1 and CDR2: MGHRA and YSYEKL. CDR3 length: 13 amino acids. The CDR3 nucleotides read TGCGCCAGCAGTAACAGGGATCCATATGGCTACACCTTC. Amino acid sequence: CASSNRDPYGYTF.

The chain is built from TRBV5-1 and TRBJ1-4, with TRBD1 matching 8 bases. V lost 4 bases, J lost 8 bases, and 7 bases stayed unmatched. The CDR3 sequence is 14 residues long. Germline values: CDR1 SGHRS, CDR2 YFSETQ. The DNA for the CDR3 is TGCGCCAGCAGCCTCGGGACAGGTCAAGAAAAACTGTTTTTT. Its protein product is CASSLGTGQEKLFF.

This rearrangement joins TRBV5-1 to TRBJ2-2, with 12 positions matching TRBD2. V lost 0 bases and J lost 6; bases outside the gene matches: 3. Germline CDR1 SGHRS, CDR2 YFSETQ. The CDR3 has 16 residues. The DNA of the CDR3 is TGCGCCAGCAGCTTGGAGTCTAGCGGGAGGGCCGGGGAGCTGTTTTTT. Its translation is CASSLESSGRAGELFF.